These 32 T cell receptor beta chains were sequenced from one sample in a study of CD8+CD57+ T cells in acquired aplastic anemia. Patients selected for sequencing had displayed CD8+CD57+ cell expansion by flow cytometry. The TCR beta profiling, which covered VDJ combination and CDR3 sequence, was carried out using genomic DNA as the template. Each CDR3 protein gets one entry after TCRdb re-called the reads with MiXCR. This sample yields about 160,000 distinct CDR3 sequences, of which 45% to 55% are seen a single time; 2.5% to 3% belongs to the top ten. The source material was sorted CD4+, CD8+, or CD8+CD57+ T cells (not recorded which) from PBMCs. The receptors here all came from a human donor with aplastic anemia.

V is TRBV9 and J is TRBJ2-7; TRBD2 might be the D (7 bases). This CDR3 spans 15 amino acids. The V gene's germline CDR1 is SGDLS and CDR2 YYNGEE. V lost 0 bases and J 3 bases, leaving 13 bases between the germline ends. The DNA for the CDR3 is TGTGCCAGCAGCGTAGACTGGGGGGGGCTCTACGAGCAGTACTTC. It codes for CASSVDWGGLYEQYF.

J is TRBJ2-7 and V is TRBV20-1; the match to TRBD2 covers 9 bases. V was pared by 6 bases and J by 5 bases, with 8 bases of the junction left unmatched. The CDR3 runs to 13 residues. Germline V CDR1 and CDR2: DFQATT, SNEGSKA (reference sequence). As DNA, the CDR3 is TGCAGTGCAATGATTAGCGGGAGTAACGAGCAGTACTTC. Translation gives CSAMISGSNEQYF.

This clonotype was seen many times. This chain connects TRBV7-2 to TRBJ1-5; D remains ambiguous. The CDR3 loop spans 14 amino acids. CDR1 SGHTA and CDR2 FQGNSA come from the germline V gene. The V end was cut by 1 base, the J end by 6 bases, with 10 bases between. This CDR3 reads CASSLGTDLQPQHF. CDR3 DNA: TGTGCCAGCAGCTTAGGAACCGATCTTCAGCCCCAGCATTTT.

This clonotype came up many times. The chain carries TRBV6-1 and TRBJ1-2; D is undetermined. This CDR3 spans 11 amino acids. Between the trimmed V and J ends, which lost 6 bases and 1 base, there was a span of 3 bases. Germline CDR1 reads MNHNS; CDR2 reads SASEGT. CDR3 DNA sequence: TGTGCCAGCAGCGGTAACTATGGCTACACCTTC. Protein product: CASSGNYGYTF.

This chain connects TRBV7-3 to TRBJ2-3, with D perhaps TRBD2 (6 bases). Germline CDR1 reads SGHTA; CDR2 reads FQGTGA. The CDR3 extends over 14 amino acids. V was cut by 6 bases and J by 1 base, with 11 bases left in between. Written as DNA, the CDR3 is TGTGCCAGCAGTTCATCTAGCGGCACAGATACGCAGTATTTT. Translated, it gives CASSSSSGTDTQYF. Combining the CDR3 with reference TRBV7-3 and TRBJ2-3 gives the whole variable domain GAGVSQTPSNKVTEKGKYVELRCDPISGHTALYWYRQSLGQGPEFLIYFQGTGAADDSGLPNDRFFAVRPEGSVSTLKIQRTERGDSAVYLCASSSSSGTDTQYFGPGTRLTVL.

With respect to this clonotype: A much bigger clone sits one base away, suggesting this may be a read error. This chain links TRBV28 with TRBJ2-7; D possibly corresponds to TRBD2 (5 bases). The V gene lost 11 bases and the J gene lost 0 bases, with 17 bases spanning the gap. Germline assignment: CDR1 MDHEN and CDR2 SYDVKM. CDR3 length: 14 amino acids. Here the CDR3 reads CAGIRGLSSYEQYF. CDR3 bases: TGTGCCGGCATCAGAGGGTTGAGCTCCTACGAGCAGTACTTC.

The chain joins TRBV12-3 or TRBV12-4 to TRBJ1-6; D ambiguous. Trimming cost V 0 bases and J 4 bases, with 7 bases left between them. This CDR3 has 15 residues. The CDR3 DNA sequence: TGTGCCAGCAGTTTAGCGCGGCAGTATAATTCACCCCTCCACTTT. Translating gives CASSLARQYNSPLHF.

This clonotype was found many times. The chain links TRBV7-2 to TRBJ2-3; TRBD2 might be the D (6 bases). The V end lost 1 base, the J end lost 8 bases, and 13 bases lay between the germline ends. The CDR3 sequence is 14 residues long. Germline CDR1 is SGHTA and CDR2 is FQGNSA. CDR3 residues: CASSLEGLEGTQYF. The CDR3 DNA sequence: TGTGCCAGCAGCTTAGAAGGGTTGGAGGGTACGCAGTATTTT.

The J gene is TRBJ2-1, the V gene TRBV2; D not certain. Germline assignment: CDR1 SNHLY and CDR2 FYNNEI. The length of the CDR3 is 10 residues. Deletions cut 3 bases from V and 12 bases from J, with 6 bases between. This CDR3 reads CASSDTVQFF. The CDR3 DNA sequence: TGTGCCAGCAGTGACACAGTGCAGTTCTTC.

This clonotype was seen at least ten times. This sequence joins TRBV9 and TRBJ2-1; TRBD2 matches 10 bases. The CDR3 is made up of 14 amino acids. V lost 5 bases, J lost 4 bases, and 3 bases stayed unmatched. In germline, CDR1 is SGDLS, CDR2 YYNGEE. This CDR3 reads CASSTSGEYNEQFF. The DNA for the CDR3 is TGTGCCAGCAGTACTAGCGGGGAATACAATGAGCAGTTCTTC.

The chain has TRBV7-6 and TRBJ2-3, with 12 positions matching TRBD2. With V trimmed by 1 base and J by 2 bases, 4 bases remained unmatched. Germline lookup yields CDR1 SGHVS and CDR2 FNYEAQ. This CDR3 comprises 17 residues. Written as DNA, the CDR3 is TGTGCCAGCAGCTTAGGGGCTAGCGGGGGGGACACAGATACGCAGTATTTT. This codes for CASSLGASGGDTDTQYF.

This chain joins TRBV29-1 and TRBJ1-1; 10 nucleotides line up with TRBD1. Per germline, CDR1 SQVTM and CDR2 ANQGSEA. V trimming: 5 bases; J trimming: 3 bases; junction bases outside the gene matches: 9. The CDR3 length is 15 residues. The CDR3 nucleotides read TGCAGCGTTTTCGGACAGGGGGAAGTGTACACTGAAGCTTTCTTT. It yields the protein CSVFGQGEVYTEAFF.

The rearrangement links TRBV5-1 to TRBJ2-2; D is ambiguous. Germline V lookup: CDR1 SGHRS, CDR2 YFSETQ. Trimming took 0 bases from V and 3 from J, leaving 6 bases between them. CDR3 length: 14 amino acids. The CDR3 nucleotides are TGCGCCAGCAGCTTGGCGAGTTACACCGGGGAGCTGTTTTTT. It yields the protein CASSLASYTGELFF. Full variable domain (outside the CDR3, taken from reference TRBV5-1 and TRBJ2-2): KAGVTQTPRYLIKTRGQQVTLSCSPISGHRSVSWYQQTPGQGLQFLFEYFSETQRNKGNFPGRFSGRQFSNSRSEMNVSTLELGDSALYLCASSLASYTGELFFGEGSRLTVL.

The chain uses TRBV7-3 and TRBJ1-2; 10 bases agree with TRBD1. Germline V gene sequence: CDR1 SGHTA, CDR2 FQGTGA. CDR3 length: 13 amino acids. The junction had 0 bases not matched to a gene; V was cut back by 2 bases and J by 6 bases. CDR3 loop: CASSLGTGDGYTF. DNA for the CDR3: TGTGCCAGCAGCTTAGGGACAGGGGATGGCTACACCTTC.

The V and J genes are TRBV24-1 and TRBJ2-3; 7 positions agree with TRBD1. Per germline, CDR1 KGHDR and CDR2 SFDVKD. The CDR3 has 16 amino acids. The J segment lost 5 bases and the V segment lost 4 bases, leaving 11 bases of the junction unmatched. The CDR3, as DNA: TGTGCCACCAGTGACCCAAGACAGGGTTCGGGAGATACGCAGTATTTT. Translated: CATSDPRQGSGDTQYF.

Ten or more counts support this clonotype. V usage is TRBV19 and J usage is TRBJ2-1; 10 nucleotides match TRBD1. J was trimmed by 2 bases and V by 5 bases; bases with no gene match: 9. Per the germline V gene, CDR1 is LNHDA and CDR2 is SQIVND (reference sequence). This CDR3 has 17 residues. CDR3 nucleotide sequence: TGTGCCAGTAGTGGGGACAGGGGATTGCCGGCCTACAATGAGCAGTTCTTC. Translating gives CASSGDRGLPAYNEQFF.

This clonotype was recorded at least ten times. V usage is TRBV7-2 and J usage is TRBJ2-7; 16 nucleotides agree with TRBD2. CDR3 length: 15 amino acids. Germline lookup yields CDR1 SGHTA and CDR2 FQGNSA. V was pared by 3 bases and J by 6 bases, with 2 bases of the junction left unmatched. The CDR3 nucleotides read TGTGCCAGCAGCTTCGGGACTAGCGGGAGGGGCGAGCAGTACTTC. It codes for CASSFGTSGRGEQYF.

At least ten counts were recorded for this clonotype. The chain joins TRBV19 to TRBJ1-1; 7 nucleotides line up with TRBD1. Unmatched junction bases numbered 13, after V lost 7 bases and J lost 2 bases. This CDR3 is built from 16 residues. The V gene's germline CDR1 is LNHDA and CDR2 SQIVND (reference sequence). In DNA form, the CDR3 reads TGTGCCAGTAAACAGATGTGGACAGGCTTAAACACTGAAGCTTTCTTT. Protein sequence: CASKQMWTGLNTEAFF.

This chain joins TRBV7-2 and TRBJ1-1, with 8 bases lining up with TRBD1. This CDR3 contains 15 residues. CDR1 SGHTA and CDR2 FQGNSA come from the germline V gene. The junction had 8 bases not matched to a gene; V was cut back by 4 bases and J by 4 bases. The CDR3 nucleotides are TGTGCCAGCAGCTACGCAGGGGGCAGGTCCACTGAAGCTTTCTTT. This encodes CASSYAGGRSTEAFF. Supplemented by reference TRBV7-2 and TRBJ1-1, the full variable domain reads GAGVSQSPSNKVTEKGKDVELRCDPISGHTALYWYRQSLGQGLEFLIYFQGNSAPDKSGLPSDRFSAERTGGSVSTLTIQRTQQEDSAVYLCASSYAGGRSTEAFFGQGTRLTVV.

The rearrangement links TRBV30 to TRBJ2-1; 7 positions match TRBD2. The CDR3 is 16 residues long. V gave up 0 bases and J gave up 6 bases; unmatched junction bases: 11. Germline CDR1 is GTSNPN and CDR2 is SVGIG (reference sequence). CDR3 nucleotides: TGTGCCTGGAGTGTCCTATTCGCGGGAGCGAGCAATGAGCAGTTCTTC. It yields the protein CAWSVLFAGASNEQFF.

This chain links TRBV20-1 with TRBJ2-5; D might be TRBD1 (6 bases). V lost 6 bases and J lost 6, with 23 bases in between. This CDR3 comprises 15 residues. The germline gives CDR1 DFQATT, CDR2 SNEGSKA (reference sequence). The CDR3 loop reads CSATDHGTPSKTQYF. As DNA, the CDR3 is TGCAGTGCAACAGATCACGGGACACCTTCTAAGACCCAGTACTTC.

This clonotype was recorded many times. The chain carries TRBV7-2 and TRBJ1-1; no firm D call. Germline CDR1 is SGHTA and CDR2 is FQGNSA. Deletions cut 4 bases from V and 4 bases from J, with 4 bases between. The CDR3 consists of 11 residues. CDR3 in amino acids: CASSYLTEAFF. For the CDR3, the DNA is TGTGCCAGCAGCTACCTCACTGAAGCTTTCTTT. The full variable domain, its missing parts supplied by reference TRBV7-2 and TRBJ1-1, is GAGVSQSPSNKVTEKGKDVELRCDPISGHTALYWYRQSLGQGLEFLIYFQGNSAPDKSGLPSDRFSAERTGGSVSTLTIQRTQQEDSAVYLCASSYLTEAFFGQGTRLTVV.

The chain has TRBV10-3 and TRBJ1-4, with D possibly TRBD1 on 5 matching bases. The CDR3 sequence is 14 residues long. The ends were cut back, 10 bases at V and 5 bases at J, with 17 bases in the middle. Germline lookup yields CDR1 ENHRY and CDR2 SYGVKD. The CDR3 loop is CARLPGRGNEKLFF. CDR3 nucleotide sequence: TGTGCCAGATTACCGGGACGGGGAAATGAAAAACTGTTTTTT.

Note on this clonotype: A much more abundant neighbour one base away suggests this may be a read error. V and J are TRBV4-2 and TRBJ2-3; 9 nucleotides line up with TRBD1. The CDR3 is 15 residues long. The V segment lost 5 bases and the J segment 8 bases; nucleotides outside the gene matches: 11. Germline V gene sequence: CDR1 LGHNA, CDR2 YNFKEQ. CDR3: CASSGGQGRGGTQYF. CDR3 bases: TGTGCCAGCAGCGGAGGACAGGGGAGAGGGGGTACGCAGTATTTT.

This clonotype has a single count. The J gene is TRBJ1-4, the V gene TRBV7-9; no clear D. Trimming cost V 5 bases and J 8 bases, with 15 bases left between them. The length of the CDR3 is 14 residues. In germline, CDR1 is SEHNR, CDR2 FQNEAQ (reference sequence). CDR3 protein: CASSLDRLGEKLFF. The CDR3 region has the DNA TGTGCCAGCAGCCTAGATAGGCTCGGCGAAAAACTGTTTTTT.

This clonotype was detected ten times or more. The J gene is TRBJ2-7, the V gene TRBV6-1; D remains ambiguous. The CDR3 covers 14 residues. Germline CDR1 and CDR2: MNHNS and SASEGT. V shed 0 bases and J shed 8 bases, with 14 bases lying between them. DNA of the CDR3: TGTGCCAGCAGTGAAGCCCTCGCCGTGGACCAGCAGTACTTC. Residues: CASSEALAVDQQYF.

This chain links TRBV14 with TRBJ2-3; D ambiguous. Trimming pared 2 bases from V and 1 base from J, leaving 4 bases between. Germline CDR1 is SGHDN and CDR2 is FVKESK. This CDR3 is built from 13 residues. The CDR3 coding sequence is TGTGCCAGCAGCCAACCAGGCACAGATACGCAGTATTTT. This codes for CASSQPGTDTQYF.

This clonotype was recorded at least ten times. The J gene is TRBJ2-7, the V gene TRBV11-2; 10 nucleotides match TRBD1. Trimming cost V 8 bases and J 7 bases; bases outside gene matches: 8. This CDR3 is 13 amino acids long. Germline values: CDR1 SGHAT, CDR2 FQNNGV. CDR3 in amino acids: CASARQGAGEQYF. Here the CDR3 DNA reads TGTGCCAGCGCCCGACAGGGGGCAGGGGAGCAGTACTTC.

This clonotype appeared many times. This chain links TRBV9 with TRBJ1-1; D gene unclear. Germline V gene lookup returns CDR1 SGDLS and CDR2 YYNGEE. The germline V and J ends were trimmed by 6 bases and 4 bases, with 13 bases remaining between them. The CDR3 runs 13 residues. In nucleotides, the CDR3 is TGTGCCAGCACTAAGGGATGGGGCACTGAAGCTTTCTTT. It is translated as CASTKGWGTEAFF.

The gene calls are TRBV7-8 and TRBJ2-3; 13 nucleotides agree with TRBD2. V shed 0 bases, J shed 1 base, and the junction held 1 base outside the gene matches. This CDR3 region has 17 residues. Germline CDR1 SGHVS, CDR2 FQNEAQ. The CDR3 here is CASSLAGTSGGTDTQYF. Here the CDR3 DNA reads TGTGCCAGCAGCTTAGCGGGGACTAGCGGGGGCACAGATACGCAGTATTTT.

This clonotype showed up many times. The chain employs TRBV30 and TRBJ2-5; 7 bases align to TRBD1. J lost 4 bases, V lost 3 bases, and 11 bases had no gene match. The CDR3 covers 15 residues. The V gene's germline CDR1 is GTSNPN and CDR2 SVGIG (reference sequence). The DNA of the CDR3 is TGTGCCTGGAGCAGGGCAGGGGGACGGTTAGAGACCCAGTACTTC. The encoded protein is CAWSRAGGRLETQYF. Full variable domain (remainder filled in from reference TRBV30 and TRBJ2-5): SQTIHQWPATLVQPVGSPLSLECTVEGTSNPNLYWYRQAAGRGLQLLFYSVGIGQISSEVPQNLSASRPQDRQFILSSKKLLLSDSGFYLCAWSRAGGRLETQYFGPGTRLLVL.

There are many counts of this clonotype. V gene TRBV19 combines with J gene TRBJ2-7, with D unresolved. This CDR3 contains 14 residues. The V end lost 0 bases, the J end lost 5 bases, and 11 bases lay between the germline ends. Germline CDR1 LNHDA, CDR2 SQIVND (reference sequence). This CDR3 reads CASSIDRSQNEQYF. The CDR3 nucleotides are TGTGCCAGTAGTATAGATCGAAGTCAGAACGAGCAGTACTTC. Together with reference TRBV19 and TRBJ2-7, the CDR3 gives the full variable domain: DGGITQSPKYLFRKEGQNVTLSCEQNLNHDAMYWYRQDPGQGLRLIYYSQIVNDFQKGDIAEGYSVSREKKESFPLTVTSAQKNPTAFYLCASSIDRSQNEQYFGPGTRLTVT.